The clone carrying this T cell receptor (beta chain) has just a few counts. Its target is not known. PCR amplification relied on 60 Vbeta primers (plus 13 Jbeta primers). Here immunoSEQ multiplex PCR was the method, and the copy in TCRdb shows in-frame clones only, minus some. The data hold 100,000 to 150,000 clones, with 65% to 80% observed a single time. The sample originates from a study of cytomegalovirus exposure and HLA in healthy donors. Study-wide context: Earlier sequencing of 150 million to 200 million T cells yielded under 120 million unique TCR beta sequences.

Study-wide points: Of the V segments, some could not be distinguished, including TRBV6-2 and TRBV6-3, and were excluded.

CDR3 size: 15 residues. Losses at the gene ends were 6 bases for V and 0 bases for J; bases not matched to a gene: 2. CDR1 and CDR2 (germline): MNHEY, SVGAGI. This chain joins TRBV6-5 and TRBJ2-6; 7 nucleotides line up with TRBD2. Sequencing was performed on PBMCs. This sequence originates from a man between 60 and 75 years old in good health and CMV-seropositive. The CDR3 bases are TGTGCCAGCAGGGCGGGGGTCTCTGGGGCCAACGTCCTGACTTTC. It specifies CASRAGVSGANVLTF.